These 24 T cell receptor beta chains share one sample of origin, sequenced in a study of beta chain features in type 1 diabetes (dated 2018 in TCRdb). The receptor library was made with the immunoSEQ multiplex PCR assay. The entire isolated RNA was reverse transcribed using the High Capacity cDNA Reverse Transcription Kit, and thus expressed TCRB transcripts were sequenced. TCRdb obtained this table from immuneACCESS and retained in-frame rearrangements with V and J assigned. These tables miss some clones; where compared with another copy, unresolved V genes account for less than half of the shortfall, and the remainder is unexplained. For this sample the table gives about half a million clones, of which about 29% were detected only once. About 0.065% of the sample is held by the ten biggest clonotypes. Sequencing was carried out using naive CD4+ T cells from blood. The cell subset or site label for this specimen denotes: true naive CD4+ T cells. These receptors came from a man younger than 35 in good health.

V usage is TRBV6-5 and J usage is TRBJ2-3; D perhaps matches TRBD2 (5 bases). Per germline, CDR1 MNHEY and CDR2 SVGAGI. Trimming took off 5 bases at V and 1 base at J, with 13 bases between the two ends. There are 15 residues in the CDR3. The CDR3 here is CASSISGKGTDTQYF. CDR3 nucleotides: TGTGCCAGCAGTATATCCGGGAAGGGCACAGATACGCAGTATTTT.

The chain uses TRBV5-6 and TRBJ2-5; D not certain. Near its end, the DNA agrees better with TRBJ2-7, so the J call may be wrong. The germline gives CDR1 SGHDT, CDR2 YYEEEE. This CDR3 comprises 11 residues. CDR3 bases: TGTGCCAGCAGCTTGGAATACGAGCAGTACTTC. This translates into CASSLEYEQYF.

This clone has only a few counts. The chain combines TRBV2 with TRBJ2-1; TRBD1 might be the D (7 bases). Germline CDR1 is SNHLY and CDR2 is FYNNEI. V lost 4 bases to trimming and J lost 4 bases, with 14 bases between them. The CDR3 covers 15 residues. CDR3 residues: CASSAGGQPYNEQFF. Here the CDR3 DNA reads TGTGCCAGCAGTGCCGGGGGACAGCCTTACAATGAGCAGTTCTTC. The variable domain in full, completed from reference TRBV2 and TRBJ2-1, reads EPEVTQTPSHQVTQMGQEVILRCVPISNHLYFYWYRQILGQKVEFLVSFYNNEISEKSEIFDDQFSVERPDGSNFTLKIRSTKLEDSAMYFCASSAGGQPYNEQFFGPGTRLTVL.

J is TRBJ2-5 and V is TRBV6-5, with TRBD1 matching over 8 bases. This CDR3 has 15 amino acids. Trimming cost V 1 base and J 5 bases; bases outside gene matches: 6. Germline CDR1 and CDR2: MNHEY and SVGAGI. The CDR3 coding sequence is TGTGCCAGCAGTTACTTTGACAGGGGCCGGGAGACCCAGTACTTC. Residues: CASSYFDRGRETQYF.

The chain couples TRBV18 to TRBJ2-7, with TRBD1 matching 9 bases. Germline CDR1 reads KGHSH; CDR2 reads LQKENI. The J segment lost 0 bases and the V segment lost 3 bases, leaving 3 bases of the junction unmatched. The length of the CDR3 is 15 residues. In DNA form, the CDR3 reads TGTGCCAGCTCACCCCCGGGACAGGGCTCCTACGAGCAGTACTTC. Its translation: CASSPPGQGSYEQYF. Based on the CDR3 plus reference TRBV18 and TRBJ2-7, the full variable domain is NAGVMQNPRHLVRRRGQEARLRCSPMKGHSHVYWYRQLPEEGLKFMVYLQKENIIDESGMPKERFSAEFPKEGPSILRIQQVVRGDSAAYFCASSPPGQGSYEQYFGPGTRLTVT.

This clone was counted between two and nine times. V gene TRBV30 combines with J gene TRBJ1-2; D gene uncertain. The CDR3 length is 14 residues. V was pared by 1 base and J by 0 bases, with 9 bases between. Germline V gene data show CDR1 as GTSNPN and CDR2 as SVGIG (reference sequence). CDR3 region: CAWSAPGSNYGYTF. DNA of the CDR3: TGTGCCTGGAGTGCCCCGGGGTCTAACTATGGCTACACCTTC.

CDR3 in amino acids: CASSQGAGPPGTEAFF. In DNA form, the CDR3 reads TGTGCCAGCAGCCAAGGGGCGGGACCCCCGGGGACTGAAGCTTTCTTT. The J gene is TRBJ1-1, the V gene TRBV4-2, with D perhaps TRBD1 (5 bases). There are 16 residues in the CDR3. From germline, CDR1 is LGHNA and CDR2 YNFKEQ. V gave up 1 base and J gave up 5 bases, with 17 bases separating them.

Only a few counts were recorded for this clone. V and J are TRBV28 and TRBJ2-7; 11 bases line up with TRBD2. Germline-derived CDR1 and CDR2 are MDHEN and SYDVKM. V shed 5 bases and J 4 bases; nucleotides not matched to a gene: 10. The CDR3 has 16 residues. The CDR3 nucleotides read TGTGCCAGCAGTGCCTTACTAGCGGGAGAGACGTACGAGCAGTACTTC. Encoded protein: CASSALLAGETYEQYF.

V is TRBV7-9 and J is TRBJ2-7; TRBD1 aligns across 9 bases. The CDR3 sequence is 14 residues long. Germline CDR1 is SEHNR and CDR2 is FQNEAQ (reference sequence). Unmatched junction bases numbered 4, after V lost 3 bases and J lost 4 bases. CDR3 sequence: CASSFPGQGYEQYF. The CDR3 DNA reads TGTGCCAGCAGCTTTCCGGGACAGGGTTACGAGCAGTACTTC.

V is TRBV18 and J is TRBJ2-5, with TRBD1 as a possible D gene (6 bases). CDR1 is KGHSH, CDR2 LQKENI, per germline. The CDR3 is made up of 16 amino acids. Trimming took off 4 bases at V and 1 base at J, with 16 bases between the two ends. The CDR3 DNA follows: TGTGCCAGCTCACGGACAGCTGGCGGAATCCAAGAGACCCAGTACTTC. Residues: CASSRTAGGIQETQYF.

As to this clone: Mismatch with germline at one junction end may stem from a read error. The J gene is TRBJ2-7, the V gene TRBV18, with 7 bases that match TRBD1. The CDR3 extends over 13 amino acids. In germline, CDR1 is KGHSH, CDR2 LQKENI. DNA of the CDR3: TGTGCCAGCGCACCGACAGGGAAAAGCGAGCAGTACTTC. This gives the protein CASAPTGKSEQYF.

The rearrangement uses TRBV5-6 and TRBJ2-3; no definite D call. CDR3 length: 17 residues. Per germline, CDR1 SGHDT and CDR2 YYEEEE. V lost 0 bases, J lost 3 bases, and 17 bases lay in between. CDR3 residues: CASSLVDGSGRTDTQYF. The CDR3 region has the DNA TGTGCCAGCAGCTTGGTTGACGGATCTGGGCGTACAGATACGCAGTATTTT.

The chain links TRBV5-4 to TRBJ2-1, with no clear D. From germline, CDR1 is SGHNT and CDR2 YYREEE (reference sequence). The CDR3 is 14 residues long. The V and J ends lost 0 bases and 5 bases respectively, with 9 bases between them. CDR3 sequence: CASSLDSRNNEQFF. The CDR3 DNA sequence: TGTGCCAGCAGCTTGGATTCAAGGAACAATGAGCAGTTCTTC. Full variable domain (rest looked up from reference TRBV5-4 and TRBJ2-1): ETGVTQSPTHLIKTRGQQVTLRCSSQSGHNTVSWYQQALGQGPQFIFQYYREEENGRGNFPPRFSGLQFPNYSSELNVNALELDDSALYLCASSLDSRNNEQFFGPGTRLTVL.

This clone has only a few counts. V and J are TRBV30 and TRBJ1-1; TRBD1 matches at 8 bases. Trimming took 2 bases from V and 0 from J; bases not matched to a gene: 8. The V gene's germline CDR1 is GTSNPN and CDR2 SVGIG (reference sequence). This CDR3 contains 16 residues. In nucleotides, the CDR3 is TGTGCCTGGAGTACCTGGACAGGGATGATGAACACTGAAGCTTTCTTT. Its translation: CAWSTWTGMMNTEAFF.

J is TRBJ1-1 and V is TRBV29-1; D gene unclear. V lost 6 bases and J lost 3, with 14 bases in between. The CDR3 loop spans 13 amino acids. CDR1 and CDR2 from the germline V gene are SQVTM and ANQGSEA. The CDR3 is CSVGRGGDTEAFF. CDR3 DNA sequence: TGCAGCGTGGGCCGTGGCGGGGACACTGAAGCTTTCTTT. The full variable domain, its missing parts supplied by reference TRBV29-1 and TRBJ1-1, is SAVISQKPSRDICQRGTSLTIQCQVDSQVTMMFWYRQQPGQSLTLIATANQGSEATYESGFVIDKFPISRPNLTFSTLTVSNMSPEDSSIYLCSVGRGGDTEAFFGQGTRLTVV.

This clone was seen a few times. As DNA, the CDR3 is TGTGCCTGGAGTTCCCTCGGAGGCTATGGCTACACCTTC. Translating gives CAWSSLGGYGYTF. The rearrangement uses TRBV30 and TRBJ1-2; D gene uncertain. The germline V gene encodes CDR1 GTSNPN and CDR2 SVGIG (reference sequence). The V gene lost 2 bases and the J gene lost 4 bases, with 11 bases spanning the gap. The CDR3 loop spans 13 amino acids.

The rearrangement links TRBV11-2 to TRBJ2-6, with D possibly matching TRBD1 (5 bases). The V end was cut by 4 bases, the J end by 0 bases, with 10 bases between. This CDR3 contains 16 residues. CDR1 and CDR2 (germline): SGHAT, FQNNGV. CDR3 DNA sequence: TGTGCCAGCAGCTCAGAGACAGTCTCTGGGGCCAACGTCCTGACTTTC. This encodes CASSSETVSGANVLTF.

This clone was seen more than once but under ten times. This rearrangement joins TRBV18 to TRBJ2-7, with D tentatively TRBD1 or TRBD2 (5 bases each). The V end lost 4 bases, the J end lost 3 bases, and 10 bases lay between the germline ends. The germline V gene has CDR1 KGHSH and CDR2 LQKENI. The CDR3 is made up of 13 amino acids. CDR3 bases: TGTGCCAGCTCACTGGGACCCGGCTACGAGCAGTACTTC. Its protein is CASSLGPGYEQYF. Using reference TRBV18 and TRBJ2-7 for the parts outside the CDR3, the full variable domain is NAGVMQNPRHLVRRRGQEARLRCSPMKGHSHVYWYRQLPEEGLKFMVYLQKENIIDESGMPKERFSAEFPKEGPSILRIQQVVRGDSAAYFCASSLGPGYEQYFGPGTRLTVT.

The rearrangement uses TRBV6-1 and TRBJ2-5; TRBD1 matches at 11 bases. The CDR3 length is 16 residues. Trimming cost V 4 bases and J 2 bases; bases outside gene matches: 6. CDR1 and CDR2 from the germline V gene are MNHNS and SASEGT. CDR3 amino acids: CASSGGQGAGQETQYF. CDR3 nucleotide sequence: TGTGCCAGCAGTGGAGGACAGGGGGCCGGGCAAGAGACCCAGTACTTC.

The chain uses TRBV9 and TRBJ2-7; 11 nucleotides line up with TRBD1. CDR3 length: 14 residues. Germline V gene data show CDR1 as SGDLS and CDR2 as YYNGEE. Losses at the gene ends were 0 bases for V and 8 bases for J; bases not matched to a gene: 4. CDR3 residues: CASSVAGQGAQQYF. The DNA for the CDR3 is TGTGCCAGCAGCGTAGCCGGACAGGGGGCCCAGCAGTACTTC. The entire variable domain, with the rest obtained from reference TRBV9 and TRBJ2-7, is as follows: DSGVTQTPKHLITATGQRVTLRCSPRSGDLSVYWYQQSLDQGLQFLIQYYNGEERAKGNILERFSAQQFPDLHSELNLSSLELGDSALYFCASSVAGQGAQQYFGPGTRLTVT.

The chain combines TRBV6-6 with TRBJ2-1; 9 nucleotides align to TRBD2. Germline V gene data show CDR1 as MNHNY and CDR2 as SVGAGI (reference sequence). The length of the CDR3 is 15 residues. V lost 0 bases to trimming and J lost 9 bases; unmatched junction nucleotides: 6. The CDR3 bases are TGTGCCAGCAGTTACTCGGGACTAGCTCCCGGTGAGCAGTTCTTC. The encoded protein is CASSYSGLAPGEQFF.

A few counts support this clone. V is TRBV10-3 and J is TRBJ2-5; D remains unclear. Trimming cost V 0 bases and J 3 bases, with 2 bases left between them. In germline, CDR1 is ENHRY, CDR2 SYGVKD. The CDR3 is made up of 12 amino acids. CDR3 residues: CAISESKETQYF. Here the CDR3 DNA reads TGTGCCATCAGTGAGTCGAAAGAGACCCAGTACTTC.

The table lists this clone with a few counts. The J gene is TRBJ2-5, the V gene TRBV27; TRBD1 might be the D (7 bases). The CDR3 runs to 18 residues. CDR1 MNHEY and CDR2 SMNVEV come from the germline V gene (reference sequence). The V and J ends lost 2 bases and 5 bases respectively, with 24 bases between them. Written as DNA, the CDR3 is TGTGCCAGCAGTTTAGAAGGCAGGGGGGACCCCGGGACGGAGACCCAGTACTTC. Protein sequence: CASSLEGRGDPGTETQYF.

The genes are TRBV20-1 and TRBJ1-2; D gene unclear. Deletions cut 1 base from V and 8 bases from J, with 8 bases between. Per the germline V gene, CDR1 is DFQATT and CDR2 is SNEGSKA (reference sequence). CDR3 length equals 11 residues. The CDR3 DNA reads TGCAGTGCTAGAGTCCCGATGGGCTACACCTTC. This encodes CSARVPMGYTF.